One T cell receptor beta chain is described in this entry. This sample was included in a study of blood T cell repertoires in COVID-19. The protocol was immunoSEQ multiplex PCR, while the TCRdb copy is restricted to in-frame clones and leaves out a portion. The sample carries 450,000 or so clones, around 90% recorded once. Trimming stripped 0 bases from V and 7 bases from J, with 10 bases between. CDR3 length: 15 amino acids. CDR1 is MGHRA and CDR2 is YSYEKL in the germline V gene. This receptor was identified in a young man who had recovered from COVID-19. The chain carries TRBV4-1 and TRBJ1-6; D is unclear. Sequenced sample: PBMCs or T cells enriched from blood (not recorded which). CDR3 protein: CASSQEDSKNSPLHF. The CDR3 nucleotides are TGCGCCAGCAGCCAAGAGGATAGCAAAAATTCACCCCTCCACTTT.